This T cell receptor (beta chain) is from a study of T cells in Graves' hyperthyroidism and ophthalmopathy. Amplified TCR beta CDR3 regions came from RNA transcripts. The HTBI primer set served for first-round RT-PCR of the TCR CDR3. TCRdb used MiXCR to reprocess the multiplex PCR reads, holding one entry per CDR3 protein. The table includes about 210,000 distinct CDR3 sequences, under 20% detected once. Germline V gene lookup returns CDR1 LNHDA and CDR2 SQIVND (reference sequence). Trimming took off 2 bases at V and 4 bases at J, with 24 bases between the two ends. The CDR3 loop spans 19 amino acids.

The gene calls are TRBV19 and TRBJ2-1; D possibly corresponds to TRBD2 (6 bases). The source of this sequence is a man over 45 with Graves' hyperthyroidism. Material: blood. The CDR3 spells CASSIPRIRSGVGYNEQFF. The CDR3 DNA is TGTGCCAGTAGTATACCACGCATAAGGTCGGGAGTAGGTTACAATGAGCAGTTCTTC.